These 27 T cell receptor beta chains were sequenced from one sample in a study of blood T cell repertoires in COVID-19 (TCRdb year 2020). The library was produced with the immunoSEQ multiplex PCR assay. TCRdb obtained this table from immuneACCESS and retained in-frame rearrangements with V and J assigned. These tables miss some clones; where compared with another copy, unresolved V genes account for less than half of the shortfall, and the remainder is unexplained. For this sample the table gives 15,000 to 20,000 clones, of which 88% were detected only once. The leading ten clones occupy over 8.5% of the sample. The sequencing input was peripheral blood. These TCRs come from a human donor in a cohort sampled during active COVID-19.

This chain links TRBV11-3 with TRBJ2-1, with D possibly being TRBD2 (5 bases). Germline values: CDR1 SGHNT, CDR2 YENEEA. With 4 bases removed from V and 3 bases from J, the gap between germline ends came to 13 bases. CDR3 length equals 15 residues. CDR3 sequence reads: CASSSGGESYNEQFF. CDR3 bases: TGTGCCAGCAGCTCGGGTGGGGAGAGCTACAATGAGCAGTTCTTC.

The CDR3 loop is CASSLRLAFTGELFF. The CDR3 DNA follows: TGTGCCAGCAGTTTACGGCTAGCCTTCACCGGGGAGCTGTTTTTT. The chain combines TRBV28 with TRBJ2-2; possibly TRBD2 for D (5 bases). Germline V gene sequence: CDR1 MDHEN, CDR2 SYDVKM. The CDR3 loop spans 15 amino acids. Trimming shortened V by 2 bases and J by 4 bases, and 11 bases separated the two germline ends.

The V gene is TRBV20-1, the J gene TRBJ2-3; D is unclear. CDR1 is DFQATT, CDR2 SNEGSKA, per germline (reference sequence). The CDR3 consists of 12 residues. V was trimmed by 3 bases and J by 3 bases, leaving 7 bases between them. As DNA, the CDR3 is TGCAGTGCTAGTGCCCTTACAGATACGCAGTATTTT. This codes for CSASALTDTQYF.

This rearrangement joins TRBV9 to TRBJ1-1; D not certain. Germline assignment: CDR1 SGDLS and CDR2 YYNGEE. CDR3 length: 14 residues. V dropped 0 bases and J dropped 0 bases, with 6 bases sitting between them. This CDR3 is CASSVEPVNTEAFF. Written as DNA, the CDR3 is TGTGCCAGCAGCGTAGAACCGGTGAACACTGAAGCTTTCTTT. The full variable domain, in which reference TRBV9 and TRBJ1-1 provide the parts outside the CDR3, is DSGVTQTPKHLITATGQRVTLRCSPRSGDLSVYWYQQSLDQGLQFLIQYYNGEERAKGNILERFSAQQFPDLHSELNLSSLELGDSALYFCASSVEPVNTEAFFGQGTRLTVV.

This rearrangement joins TRBV5-1 to TRBJ1-2; D is possibly TRBD1 (6 bases). Trimming pared 0 bases from V and 0 bases from J, leaving 6 bases between. CDR1 is SGHRS and CDR2 is YFSETQ in the germline V gene. This CDR3 has 14 amino acids. The CDR3 loop is CASSLAGANYGYTF. The CDR3 nucleotides read TGCGCCAGCAGCTTGGCAGGGGCTAACTATGGCTACACCTTC.

The chain has TRBV9 and TRBJ2-7; D is possibly TRBD1 (6 bases). The CDR3 spans 16 residues. CDR1 and CDR2 from the germline V gene are SGDLS and YYNGEE. Trimming cost V 4 bases and J 2 bases, with 19 bases left between them. CDR3 nucleotide sequence: TGTGCCAGCAGCCCAAGGGGGACCGTTCTTCCCTACGAGCAGTACTTC. Protein product: CASSPRGTVLPYEQYF.

The V and J genes are TRBV6-1 and TRBJ2-1, with 10 bases aligning to TRBD2. Germline V gene sequence: CDR1 MNHNS, CDR2 SASEGT. The CDR3 spans 19 residues. J was trimmed by 0 bases and V by 3 bases; bases with no gene match: 11. CDR3 region: CASSDPLAGVRSSYNEQFF. CDR3 in DNA: TGTGCCAGCAGTGACCCCCTAGCGGGGGTCAGGAGCTCCTACAATGAGCAGTTCTTC.

The chain recombines TRBV5-1 with TRBJ1-4; 8 bases align to TRBD1. The CDR3 is 15 residues long. From germline, CDR1 is SGHRS and CDR2 YFSETQ. With 3 bases clipped from V and 3 bases from J, the junction kept 4 bases outside the gene matches. The CDR3 DNA follows: TGCGCCAGCAGCTCATCAGGGGGCTCTAATGAAAAACTGTTTTTT. Amino acids: CASSSSGGSNEKLFF.

The chain combines TRBV5-8 with TRBJ1-1; TRBD1 is a possible D gene (5 bases). Per germline, CDR1 SGHTS and CDR2 YDEGEE. The CDR3 contains 15 residues. V was cut by 4 bases and J by 1 base, with 14 bases left in between. CDR3 nucleotide sequence: TGTGCCAGCAGCGGGTCACAGGAACGGAACACTGAAGCTTTCTTT. It encodes CASSGSQERNTEAFF.

In its sample, this clone was seen a few times. This chain links TRBV4-1 with TRBJ1-3; D is undetermined. This CDR3 spans 17 amino acids. V lost 1 base, J lost 5 bases, and 18 bases lay in between. Germline V gives CDR1 MGHRA, CDR2 YSYEKL. Written as DNA, the CDR3 is TGCGCCAGCAGCCAAGGAGGGATCCGTCCCCGGCGAAACACCATATATTTT. It is translated as CASSQGGIRPRRNTIYF.

This clone has a handful of counts. The V and J genes are TRBV7-9 and TRBJ2-7; 8 nucleotides line up with TRBD1. Germline CDR1 is SEHNR and CDR2 is FQNEAQ (reference sequence). This CDR3 comprises 14 residues. Germline trimming cut 3 bases from V and 5 bases from J; bases unmatched to any gene: 6. The CDR3 region is CASSLGQVIHEQYF. The CDR3 coding sequence is TGTGCCAGCAGCTTGGGACAGGTAATCCACGAGCAGTACTTC.

The V call is TRBV30, the J call TRBJ1-6; 7 positions agree with TRBD1. Germline loops: CDR1 GTSNPN, CDR2 SVGIG (reference sequence). The V and J ends lost 3 bases and 3 bases, in that order; junction bases with no gene match: 11. This CDR3 contains 17 residues. The CDR3 DNA reads TGTGCCTGGAGCCAGTACCCGACAGGGTTCTATAATTCACCCCTCCACTTT. Its protein product is CAWSQYPTGFYNSPLHF.

The gene calls are TRBV4-2 and TRBJ1-3; perhaps TRBD1 as D (5 bases). Germline lookup yields CDR1 LGHNA and CDR2 YNFKEQ. V was clipped by 8 bases and J by 0 bases, with 11 bases between them. The CDR3 runs 14 residues. CDR3 nucleotides: TGTGCCAGCCATCCCGACAGCTCTGGAAACACCATATATTTT. This encodes CASHPDSSGNTIYF.

V and J are TRBV30 and TRBJ2-1, with D perhaps TRBD1 (6 bases). Trimming took off 2 bases at V and 7 bases at J, with 15 bases between the two ends. The CDR3 extends over 14 amino acids. The germline V gene encodes CDR1 GTSNPN and CDR2 SVGIG (reference sequence). The CDR3 is CAWSIGQGLNEQFF. As DNA, the CDR3 is TGTGCCTGGAGTATCGGCCAGGGGCTGAATGAGCAGTTCTTC.

This clone was recorded once. The V call is TRBV6-5, the J call TRBJ2-1; TRBD1 aligns across 7 bases. This CDR3 spans 14 amino acids. Per germline, CDR1 MNHEY and CDR2 SVGAGI. V shed 5 bases and J 5 bases; nucleotides not matched to a gene: 6. The CDR3 DNA reads TGTGCCAGCAGTCGGGACAGAAGAAACAATGAGCAGTTCTTC. It specifies CASSRDRRNNEQFF.

This chain uses TRBV27 with TRBJ1-5; D might be TRBD1 (5 bases). Trimming shortened V by 3 bases and J by 2 bases, and 8 bases separated the two germline ends. Germline values: CDR1 MNHEY, CDR2 SMNVEV (reference sequence). There are 14 residues in the CDR3. As DNA, the CDR3 is TGTGCCAGCAGTTTGGCGGGGGGCAATCAGCCCCAGCATTTT. As protein: CASSLAGGNQPQHF.

This clone was recorded only once. The V and J genes are TRBV4-1 and TRBJ1-5; D is perhaps TRBD1 (6 bases). The V end lost 4 bases, the J end lost 6 bases, and 16 bases lay between the germline ends. The CDR3 covers 15 residues. Germline V gene data show CDR1 as MGHRA and CDR2 as YSYEKL. The CDR3 here is CASSLTRQAIQPQHF. The CDR3 nucleotides read TGCGCCAGCAGCCTTACCAGACAGGCGATTCAGCCCCAGCATTTT.

The chain recombines TRBV2 with TRBJ2-5; the match to TRBD2 covers 8 bases. V lost 4 bases, J lost 5 bases, and 9 bases stayed unmatched. Germline CDR1 and CDR2: SNHLY and FYNNEI. The CDR3 length is 15 residues. The CDR3 loop is CASSVSGGAGETQYF. For the CDR3, the DNA is TGTGCCAGCAGTGTATCCGGGGGGGCCGGGGAGACCCAGTACTTC.

The rearrangement links TRBV9 to TRBJ1-4, with TRBD1 as a possible D gene (5 bases). The ends were cut back, 3 bases at V and 13 bases at J, with 13 bases in the middle. Germline-derived CDR1 and CDR2 are SGDLS and YYNGEE. The CDR3 runs 12 residues. This chain's CDR3 is CASSALGGGLFF. CDR3 nucleotide sequence: TGTGCCAGCAGCGCCCTTGGGGGGGGACTGTTTTTT.

The V call is TRBV27, the J call TRBJ1-2; 10 bases fit TRBD1. CDR3 length: 16 residues. Germline V gives CDR1 MNHEY, CDR2 SMNVEV (reference sequence). Unmatched junction bases numbered 6, after V lost 2 bases and J lost 3 bases. CDR3: CASSLAGTGVDYGYTF. The DNA for the CDR3 is TGTGCCAGCAGTTTAGCCGGGACAGGGGTTGACTATGGCTACACCTTC.

The V and J genes are TRBV5-1 and TRBJ1-2, with 9 bases aligning to TRBD1. The V segment lost 4 bases and the J segment 2 bases; nucleotides outside the gene matches: 12. Germline values: CDR1 SGHRS, CDR2 YFSETQ. The CDR3 runs 17 residues. In DNA, the CDR3 is TGCGCCAGCAGCACCGGGACAGGGATTTATGGGAACTATGGCTACACCTTC. It specifies CASSTGTGIYGNYGYTF.

This sequence joins TRBV5-8 and TRBJ1-2; 8 positions match TRBD1. Germline assignment: CDR1 SGHTS and CDR2 YDEGEE. With V trimmed by 5 bases and J by 5 bases, 17 bases remained unmatched. The CDR3 runs 17 residues. CDR3 in amino acids: CASRGARQGSFLYGYTF. The CDR3 bases are TGTGCCAGCAGAGGGGCTAGACAGGGGAGCTTCCTATATGGCTACACCTTC.

CDR3 sequence reads: CASSQLIEGPYEQYF. The CDR3 DNA is TGCGCCAGCAGCCAACTTATTGAGGGCCCCTACGAGCAGTACTTC. The chain employs TRBV4-1 and TRBJ2-7; perhaps TRBD2 as D (5 bases). The germline V and J ends were trimmed by 2 bases and 2 bases, with 13 bases remaining between them. The CDR3 runs 15 residues. Germline CDR1 reads MGHRA; CDR2 reads YSYEKL.

V is TRBV18 and J is TRBJ1-4; D is ambiguous. CDR1 is KGHSH and CDR2 is LQKENI in the germline V gene. V shed 6 bases and J shed 0 bases, with 17 bases lying between them. The CDR3 sequence is 17 residues long. The CDR3 loop reads CASSRSAQTTTNEKLFF. The CDR3 DNA reads as TGTGCCAGCTCCAGATCCGCACAGACAACAACTAATGAAAAACTGTTTTTT. The whole variable domain, filled in from reference TRBV18 and TRBJ1-4, reads NAGVMQNPRHLVRRRGQEARLRCSPMKGHSHVYWYRQLPEEGLKFMVYLQKENIIDESGMPKERFSAEFPKEGPSILRIQQVVRGDSAAYFCASSRSAQTTTNEKLFFGSGTQLSVL.

The chain has TRBV29-1 and TRBJ2-2, with D possibly TRBD2 on 5 matching bases. CDR1 and CDR2 (germline): SQVTM, ANQGSEA. This CDR3 has 13 amino acids. Trimming stripped 7 bases from V and 0 bases from J, with 9 bases between. CDR3 coding DNA: TGCAGCGCCACGGGGTCGAACACCGGGGAGCTGTTTTTT. Translation: CSATGSNTGELFF.

The CDR3: CASNPGGPPYNEQFF. The CDR3 DNA reads as TGTGCCAGCAACCCGGGGGGGCCTCCCTACAATGAGCAGTTCTTC. The chain has TRBV11-2 and TRBJ2-1, with 8 bases fitting TRBD2. V lost 7 bases, J lost 2 bases, and 7 bases stayed unmatched. CDR1 is SGHAT, CDR2 FQNNGV, per germline. The CDR3 spans 15 residues.

This sequence joins TRBV11-2 and TRBJ2-3, with TRBD2 matching over 7 bases. CDR3 length: 17 residues. V lost 4 bases to trimming and J lost 2 bases; unmatched junction nucleotides: 12. From germline, CDR1 is SGHAT and CDR2 FQNNGV. The CDR3 bases are TGTGCCAGCAGCTCTAGGGTGGGGCGGGGGAACACAGATACGCAGTATTTT. It translates to CASSSRVGRGNTDTQYF.